Listed below are T cell receptor beta chains from one sample, sequenced in a study of cytomegalovirus exposure and HLA in healthy donors. Profiled with immunoSEQ multiplex PCR; TCRdb holds only in-frame clones, not every one. The sample includes about 120,000 clones, roughly 80% seen only once; the top ten take roughly 2.5%. The material sequenced was PBMCs. These receptors originate from a female donor in good health and CMV-seronegative. Both conserved end residues are part of each CDR3. D genes are given only for firm matches. A row's size may be missing; if present it is once, few, many or a size class.

j_gene | d_gene | v_gene | abundance | CDR3aa | CDR3nt
TRBJ2-7 | . | TRBV19 | . | CASSEKSGHTPYEQYF | TGTGCCAGTAGTGAGAAGTCTGGACATACCCCCTACGAGCAGTACTTC
TRBJ1-1 | TRBD1 | TRBV29-1 | once | CSARQGNTEAFF | TGCAGCGCACGACAGGGGAACACTGAAGCTTTCTTT
TRBJ2-2 | . | TRBV6-1 | . | CASSATDTGELFF | TGTGCCAGCAGTGCGACAGACACCGGGGAGCTGTTTTTT
TRBJ2-7 | . | TRBV7-9 | once | CASSQRIHSQGTYEQYF | TGTGCCAGCAGCCAGAGAATACACAGCCAGGGAACCTACGAGCAGTACTTC
TRBJ2-5 | TRBD1 | TRBV19 | . | CASSIGDRGQETQYF | TGTGCCAGTAGTATAGGAGACAGGGGGCAAGAGACCCAGTACTTC
TRBJ1-5 | TRBD1 | TRBV7-9 | . | CASSRSSGTGFLDNQPQHF | TGTGCCAGCAGCCGAAGCTCAGGGACAGGGTTTTTAGACAATCAGCCCCAGCATTTT
TRBJ2-7 | . | TRBV7-7 | . | CASSLGIGDEQYF | TGTGCCAGCAGCTTAGGGATCGGGGACGAGCAGTACTTC
TRBJ1-6 | . | TRBV5-4 | . | CASSLRGGGYSPLHF | TGTGCCAGCAGCTTGAGGGGAGGAGGGTATTCACCCCTCCACTTT
TRBJ2-7 | . | TRBV11-2 | . | CASSFQGSEQYF | TGTGCCAGCAGCTTCCAGGGTTCGGAGCAGTACTTC
TRBJ1-4 | . | TRBV2 | . | CASRYFKEKLFF | TGTGCCAGCAGATACTTTAAGGAAAAACTGTTTTTT
TRBJ2-1 | . | TRBV9 | . | CASSVAIVGVSEQFF | TGTGCCAGCAGCGTAGCTATAGTAGGAGTAAGTGAGCAGTTCTTC
TRBJ2-3 | . | TRBV28 | . | CASSLGLTRDTDTQYF | TGTGCCAGCAGTCTCGGACTAACAAGAGACACAGATACGCAGTATTTT
TRBJ1-2 | . | TRBV15 | . | CATSRMREDGYTF | TGTGCCACCAGCAGAATGAGGGAGGATGGCTACACCTTC
TRBJ1-1 | . | TRBV27 | few | CASSNTGNTEAFF | TGTGCCAGCAGTAACACAGGGAACACTGAAGCTTTCTTT
TRBJ1-1 | TRBD1 | TRBV11-2 | . | CASSLGDRNTEAFF | TGTGCCAGCAGCTTAGGGGACAGGAACACTGAAGCTTTCTTT
TRBJ2-1 | TRBD2 | TRBV5-1 | . | CASSYSSGGRHEQFF | TGCGCCAGCAGCTACTCTAGCGGGGGCAGGCATGAGCAGTTCTTC
TRBJ2-1 | . | TRBV29-1 | . | CSGSSSYNEQFF | TGCAGCGGGTCGAGCTCCTACAATGAGCAGTTCTTC
TRBJ1-3 | . | TRBV11-2 | . | CASSLERGNTIYF | TGTGCCAGCAGCTTAGAGCGGGGAAACACCATATATTTT
TRBJ1-2 | . | TRBV5-4 | . | CASSLGGRGSPTFHGYTF | TGTGCCAGCAGCTTGGGGGGCAGGGGTAGTCCCACCTTCCACGGCTACACCTTC
TRBJ1-5 | . | TRBV19 | once | CASNPAVVGAHQPQHF | TGTGCCAGTAATCCGGCGGTGGTTGGGGCCCATCAGCCCCAGCATTTT
TRBJ2-7 | . | TRBV7-2 | . | CASSLEFWSGGYEQYF | TGTGCCAGCAGCTTAGAATTCTGGTCCGGGGGCTACGAGCAGTACTTC
TRBJ1-1 | TRBD1 | TRBV25-1 | . | CASTSDRSAFF | TGTGCCAGCACCTCGGACAGGTCGGCTTTCTTT
TRBJ2-5 | TRBD1 | TRBV29-1 | . | CSAQQGFGQETQYF | TGCAGCGCCCAACAGGGGTTTGGGCAAGAGACCCAGTACTTC
TRBJ2-1 | . | TRBV19 | . | CASSQDSRGVGNEQFF | TGTGCCAGTAGCCAGGACTCCCGAGGTGTGGGCAATGAGCAGTTCTTC
TRBJ1-5 | . | TRBV6-5 | . | CASKYSSNQPQHF | TGTGCCAGCAAATACAGTAGCAATCAGCCCCAGCATTTT
TRBJ2-3 | . | TRBV9 | . | CASSQGRDTQYF | TGTGCCAGCAGCCAGGGGAGAGATACGCAGTATTTT
TRBJ1-1 | TRBD1 | TRBV29-1 | . | CSAGQGNGAEAFF | TGCAGCGCGGGACAGGGGAATGGAGCAGAAGCTTTCTTT
TRBJ2-5 | TRBD1 | TRBV5-1 | . | CASSLLQGYQETQYF | TGCGCCAGCAGCTTGCTACAGGGGTACCAAGAGACCCAGTACTTC
TRBJ1-1 | . | TRBV27 | many | CASSSPGAGAFF | TGTGCCAGCAGTTCTCCGGGAGCGGGAGCTTTCTTT
TRBJ2-3 | . | TRBV5-4 | . | CASSQSGTSTDTQYF | TGTGCCAGCAGCCAATCGGGGACTAGCACAGATACGCAGTATTTT
TRBJ1-2 | TRBD1 | TRBV6-1 | . | CASATGGWGYTF | TGTGCCAGTGCAACAGGGGGCTGGGGCTACACCTTC
TRBJ1-1 | . | TRBV19 | . | CASSTTLAGMDVAFF | TGTGCCAGTAGTACTACGTTGGCGGGGATGGATGTAGCTTTCTTT
TRBJ2-3 | . | TRBV9 | once | CASSERAADTQYF | TGTGCCAGCAGCGAACGAGCGGCAGATACGCAGTATTTT
TRBJ1-2 | TRBD1 | TRBV7-9 | few | CASSLLRQGANYGYTF | TGTGCCAGCAGCTTACTGAGGCAGGGGGCCAACTATGGCTACACCTTC
TRBJ2-2 | . | TRBV15 | once | CATSRGAGNTGELFF | TGTGCCACCAGCAGAGGGGCAGGGAACACCGGGGAGCTGTTTTTT
TRBJ1-5 | TRBD1 | TRBV6-1 | . | CASSESGGSNQPQHF | TGTGCCAGCAGTGAATCAGGGGGTAGCAATCAGCCCCAGCATTTT
TRBJ1-6 | TRBD1 | TRBV4-1 | . | CASSQERDRGGSPLHF | TGCGCCAGCAGCCAAGAACGGGACAGGGGTGGTTCACCCCTCCACTTT
TRBJ2-2 | TRBD2 | TRBV5-1 | . | CASSLSLAGDNTGELFF | TGCGCCAGCAGCTTGTCCCTAGCGGGAGACAACACCGGGGAGCTGTTTTTT
TRBJ2-7 | . | TRBV10-1 | few | CASSDEKYEQYF | TGCGCCAGCAGTGACGAGAAGTACGAGCAGTACTTC